This T cell receptor beta chain was recorded in a study of vaccination effects on CD4 cells after COVID-19. As for this clone: Its antigen is still unknown.

Within the ViraFEST assay, antigen-specific CD4+ T cells underwent expansion with viral peptide pools prior to sequencing. Cells that had been cultured for 10 days were the source of isolated CD4+ T cells. The study found no prior SARS-CoV-2 infection in the vaccine recipients, who tested negative for nucleocapsid antibodies. Days 3 and 7 were when half the medium was replaced with IL-2 medium. Sequencing was performed with immunoSEQ multiplex PCR; in TCRdb, only in-frame clones are kept and a portion is missing. Here the sample spans some 68,000 clones, over 70% being singletons. The CDR3 totals 14 residues. CDR1 is SGHRS and CDR2 is YFSETQ in the germline V gene. V was clipped by 0 bases and J by 3 bases, with 9 bases between them.

This chain connects TRBV5-1 to TRBJ2-5; D remains ambiguous. Source: CD4+ T cells from PBMCs cultured with SARS-CoV-2 spike peptides, taken before COVID-19 vaccination. This TCR derives from a human donor who received a COVID-19 vaccine. The CDR3 DNA reads as TGCGCCAGCAGCTTGGGGGGTGTGAAAGAGACCCAGTACTTC. It yields the protein CASSLGGVKETQYF.